This TCR beta chain is from a study of T cell responses to AZD1222 COVID-19 vaccine. The overall study: Doses given second, at about 4 or about 12 weeks, were pooled.

J was trimmed by 4 bases and V by 5 bases; bases with no gene match: 6. This CDR3 has 13 residues. In germline, CDR1 is SQVTM, CDR2 ANQGSEA. Notes on this clone: Its target is unknown.

Data came from immunoSEQ multiplex PCR; TCRdb stores just in-frame clones and leaves some out. The table shows over 150,000 clones, with about nine tenths occurring only once. The study, taken as a whole, reports: Across spike, vaccine-associated CD4 TCRs were found, dominant at 160-218 and 743-854. Repertoire samples came only from after the peak T cell response. Among the donors, most were white British and more were female, and clonal diversity was possibly underestimated.

The material was peripheral blood, obtained on day 0 of AZD1222 vaccination. This TCR derives from an adult in good health. J is TRBJ2-7 and V is TRBV29-1; 9 bases map to TRBD1. The CDR3 region has the DNA TGCAGCGTTACGCCGGGACAGGGATACGAGCAGTACTTC. Translation: CSVTPGQGYEQYF.